This T cell receptor (beta chain) was obtained from a study of radiation and T cells in renal cell carcinoma. Here immunoSEQ multiplex PCR was the method, and the copy in TCRdb shows in-frame clones only, minus some. Of tens of thousands of clones listed, around four fifths are singletons. The germline V and J ends were trimmed by 3 bases and 3 bases, with 11 bases remaining between them. Per germline, CDR1 LNHDA and CDR2 SQIVND (reference sequence). This CDR3 region has 14 residues. The study, taken as a whole, reports: From baseline, blood top tumor clonotypes peaked at 2 weeks post-radiation.

A remark on this clone: Its antigen is as yet unknown.

The time point here: blood 4 weeks post-SBRT, at nephrectomy. Treatment described: 15 Gy SBRT to primary tumor, nephrectomy 4 weeks later. Serial blood draws occurred at baseline and 2 and 4 weeks post-SBRT. The input for sequencing was blood, taken from a patient whose treatment included radiotherapy and nephrectomy. The chain couples TRBV19 to TRBJ1-1; weak D call: TRBD1 (5 bases). This clonotype originated in a man aged 45-65 years with renal cell carcinoma. The CDR3 here is CASSIWGGDTEAFF. As DNA, the CDR3 is TGTGCCAGTAGTATCTGGGGGGGAGACACTGAAGCTTTCTTT.